The T cell receptor beta chain under discussion was sequenced for a study of blood T cell repertoires in COVID-19 (dated by TCRdb to between 2020 and 2021). The study in broad terms: Samples from collaborators originated in the United States, Italy and Spain and spanned both the acute and convalescent phases of COVID-19. The material from the prospective study consisted of cDNA or gDNA derived from T cells, B-cell-depleted T cells, or PBMCs. The dataset comprised deeply sampled blood TCRbeta repertoires from subjects exposed to, actively infected with, or recovered from COVID-19. The repertoires were made available in a free public database intended to serve as a resource for research on the immune response to SARS-CoV-2. Samples were obtained from the ongoing ImmuneRACE study (first 160 participants) and from roughly 1,300 subjects provided by 6 global collaborators. Nearly every sample came with metadata listing a de-identified subject ID, COVID-19 status, age in years and sex. Where available, HLA class I and class II types were taken from metadata supplied by the sample provider and were not determined by assay-based typing.

Only one count was recorded for this clone. What this receptor recognizes is not known. Qualities for individual bases were not recorded, and no much larger clone is one base off. Results and caveats for the whole study, not just this receptor: The quantity of clinical and demographic metadata differed by source and by participant and was supplied without curation.

The immunoSEQ Assay, a bias-controlled multiplex PCR, was used to amplify TCRbeta CDR3 regions from genomic DNA. As for the authors' bioinformatics: Within the assay, amplification of reference gene primers was used to estimate how many nucleated cells each sample contained. To quantify the absolute abundance of each unique TCRbeta CDR3 rearrangement, sequence reads were collapsed and filtered. For each sample, productive Simpson clonality was calculated by taking the square root of Simpson's diversity index across productive rearrangements. The immuneACCESS repertoire file appears here via TCRdb, limited to in-frame rearrangements. These files lack a portion of the clones; in checked studies, under half of the deficit traces to unresolved V genes, and the cause of the others is not known. The V and J calls and clone size come from that table; D and trimming were worked out from the DNA. For this sample the table gives almost 200,000 clones, of which 70% to 90% were detected only once. In total, the top ten clones hold 6.5% to 9% of the sample.

Participants in the prospective study were enrolled through a virtual design, were aged about 18 to 100 years, and lived in under 25 United States geographic areas. In the prospective study, cohorts were assigned on the basis of participant-reported clinical history obtained from a screening survey and a study questionnaire. ImmuneRACE Cohort 3 recovered participants were defined by two consecutive negative NP/OP PCR tests, healthcare professional clearance, or symptom resolution. Each participant in the prospective study had whole blood, serum and a nasopharyngeal or oropharyngeal swab collected by mobile phlebotomists. Participants in the prospective study had the option to provide additional blood draws and questionnaires over an approximately 2-month period. Before DNA extraction, blood samples from the prospective study were shipped at room temperature or frozen. Trimming removed 5 bases from V and 2 bases from J, leaving 10 bases between the germline ends. The cysteine opens and the phenylalanine closes a CDR3 of 13 amino acids. Only CDR3 DNA remains: 39 bases, in frame from the first base. Taken from the germline V gene, the CDR1 and CDR2 loops are MDHEN and SYDVKM.

Sequences were obtained from PBMCs or T cells enriched from blood (not recorded which). The clonotype was recovered from a woman between 18 and 30 years old who had recovered from COVID-19. This chain joins TRBV28 to TRBJ2-7; the D gene is perhaps TRBD2, on 5 matching bases. CDR3 region: CASSTLRAYEQYF. The nucleotides read TGTGCCAGCAGTACTTTGAGGGCCTACGAGCAGTACTTC.